This is a list of T cell receptor beta chains from one sample in a study of blood T cell repertoires in COVID-19. Profiling relied on immunoSEQ multiplex PCR, and the TCRdb table lists in-frame clones only, not all of them. This table holds 150,000 to 160,000 clones, around three quarters found once. The specimen sequenced was peripheral blood. The source of these receptors is an elderly man with acute or convalescent COVID-19. CDR3s include the opening cysteine and the closing phenylalanine or tryptophan. A D gene is named only where the DNA matches it firmly. Clone size is given for some rows only: seen once, a few or many times, or a class if the clone is expanded.

j_gene | abundance | len | v_gene | d_gene | CDR3aa | CDR3nt
TRBJ2-1 | once | 15 | TRBV5-1 | TRBD2 | CASSALAGLENEQFF | TGCGCCAGCAGCGCTCTAGCGGGTCTCGAAAATGAGCAGTTCTTC
TRBJ1-2 | . | 15 | TRBV7-6 | . | CASSLAGRADYGYTF | TGTGCCAGCAGCTTAGCGGGCAGGGCTGACTATGGCTACACCTTC
TRBJ2-7 | . | 14 | TRBV9 | . | CASSPRPQSYEQYF | TGTGCCAGCAGCCCCAGGCCCCAGTCCTACGAGCAGTACTTC
TRBJ1-2 | . | 13 | TRBV25-1 | . | CASSESWEGGYTF | TGTGCCAGCAGTGAATCCTGGGAGGGTGGCTACACCTTC
TRBJ2-1 | . | 15 | TRBV7-2 | TRBD2 | CASSLSSGGSHEQFF | TGTGCCAGCAGCTTGTCTAGCGGGGGGTCACATGAGCAGTTCTTC
TRBJ1-5 | . | 20 | TRBV27 | TRBD1 | CASSPSRDRGPRNRNQPQHF | TGTGCCAGCAGTCCCTCCCGGGACAGGGGGCCCAGGAATCGGAATCAGCCCCAGCATTTT
TRBJ2-5 | . | 15 | TRBV5-1 | . | CASSPSGAGVETQYF | TGCGCCAGCAGCCCCAGTGGGGCCGGCGTGGAGACCCAGTACTTC
TRBJ1-2 | . | 15 | TRBV6-8 | TRBD1 | CASSQPRQGAFGYTF | TGTGCCAGCAGTCAACCTAGACAGGGGGCGTTTGGCTACACCTTC
TRBJ1-2 | once | 16 | TRBV19 | . | CASSYDHRTANYGYTF | TGTGCCAGTAGTTACGACCACCGGACAGCTAACTATGGCTACACCTTC
TRBJ2-1 | . | 17 | TRBV7-2 | TRBD2 | CASSHTSGGAIGNEQFF | TGTGCCAGCAGCCACACTAGCGGGGGGGCTATTGGCAATGAGCAGTTCTTC
TRBJ2-5 | once | 15 | TRBV7-6 | TRBD2 | CASSTGLAGVETQYF | TGTGCCAGCAGCACCGGACTAGCGGGGGTAGAGACCCAGTACTTC